This record looks at one T cell receptor beta chain sequence and its context. Its specificity is unknown. The read halts 3 residues ahead of the CDR3 end, with the missing end drawn from the germline J gene. Control and CVID samples contributed equal amounts of genomic DNA. Profiled with immunoSEQ multiplex PCR; TCRdb holds only in-frame clones, not every one. This sample has 50,000 to 55,000 clones, each found more than once. The sample comes from a study of T cell clonality in common variable immunodeficiency. Study-wide results and limits: CVID patient heterogeneity limited repertoire-clinical complication correlations.

Germline V gene sequence: CDR1 SEHNR, CDR2 FQNEAQ (reference sequence). With V trimmed by 5 bases and J by 5 bases, 11 bases remained unmatched. The CDR3 contains 15 residues. The chain links TRBV7-9 to TRBJ2-7; TRBD1 agrees at 8 bases. This TCR was recovered from a person aged 18 to 70 in good health. Sequenced: peripheral blood mononuclear cells. CDR3 DNA, as far as it was read: TGTGCCAGCAGCCCAAAGGACAGGGCTTTGAACGAG. Translated: CASSPKDRALNE. The entire CDR3 protein is CASSPKDRALNEQYF.